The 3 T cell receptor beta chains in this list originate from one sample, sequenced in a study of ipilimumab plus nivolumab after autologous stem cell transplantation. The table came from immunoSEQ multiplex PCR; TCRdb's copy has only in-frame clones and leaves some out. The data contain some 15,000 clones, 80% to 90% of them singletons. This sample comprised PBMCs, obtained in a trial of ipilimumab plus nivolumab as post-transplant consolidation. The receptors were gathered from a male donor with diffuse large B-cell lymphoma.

CDR3 in amino acids: CASSSASLSEQYF. The CDR3, as DNA: TGTGCCAGCAGCTCGGCTAGTCTCAGCGAGCAGTACTTC. The gene calls are TRBV7-2 and TRBJ2-5; D is unclear. The J call may be faulty, since TRBJ2-7 better matches the DNA end. CDR3 length: 13 residues. Germline V gene lookup returns CDR1 SGHTA and CDR2 FQGNSA.

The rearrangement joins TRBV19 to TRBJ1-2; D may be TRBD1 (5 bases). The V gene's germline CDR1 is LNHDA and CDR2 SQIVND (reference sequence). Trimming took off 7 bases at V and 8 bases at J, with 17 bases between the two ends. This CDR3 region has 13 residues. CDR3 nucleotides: TGTGCCAGTACCCCTACCTCCGAGGGGGGCTACACCTTC. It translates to CASTPTSEGGYTF.

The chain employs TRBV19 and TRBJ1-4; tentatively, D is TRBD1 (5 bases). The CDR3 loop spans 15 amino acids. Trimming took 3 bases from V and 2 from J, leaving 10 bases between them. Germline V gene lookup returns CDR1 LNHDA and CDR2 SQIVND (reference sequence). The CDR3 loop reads CASSISGGTNEKLFF. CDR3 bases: TGTGCCAGTAGTATTTCTGGGGGGACTAATGAAAAACTGTTTTTT. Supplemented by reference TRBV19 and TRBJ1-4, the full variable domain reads DGGITQSPKYLFRKEGQNVTLSCEQNLNHDAMYWYRQDPGQGLRLIYYSQIVNDFQKGDIAEGYSVSREKKESFPLTVTSAQKNPTAFYLCASSISGGTNEKLFFGSGTQLSVL.